A selection of T cell receptor beta chains follows, all from one sample in a study of neoadjuvant anti-PD-1 for oral cavity cancer. The assay was immunoSEQ multiplex PCR, and TCRdb's table has in-frame clones only and misses some. The sample consists of just over 14,000 clones, just over 70% of them appearing once. Sequencing used PBMCs, obtained before nivolumab (anti-PD-1) treatment. These receptors originate from a person aged 35-80 years with oral cavity squamous cell carcinoma. CDR3s include the opening cysteine and the closing phenylalanine or tryptophan. D genes are given only for firm matches. A clone size is listed for some rows: how often the clone was seen (once, few, many), or a class if it is expanded.

TRBV6-4,-,TRBJ2-2,-,TGTGCCAGCAGTACAGCGACGAACACCGGGGAGCTGTTTTTT,CASSTATNTGELFF
TRBV5-1,-,TRBJ2-5,-,TGCGCCAGCAGCTTGGGAAGTTCCCAAGAGACCCAGTACTTC,CASSLGSSQETQYF
TRBV28,-,TRBJ1-1,-,TGTGCCAGCAGACCCGGGGGGGGTGGCACTGAAGCTTTCTTT,CASRPGGGGTEAFF
TRBV4-1,-,TRBJ1-1,few,TGCGCCAGCAGCCAAACGTGGCAGGACCACACTGAAGCTTTCTTT,CASSQTWQDHTEAFF
TRBV15,-,TRBJ2-3,-,TGTGCCACCAGCAGAGAACCACACCCCGGGAGCACAGATACGCAGTATTTT,CATSREPHPGSTDTQYF
TRBV27,TRBD2,TRBJ2-3,-,TGTGCCAGCAGTCCGAGCGGGGGGGCCCCAGATACGCAGTATTTT,CASSPSGGAPDTQYF
TRBV27,TRBD1,TRBJ2-7,-,TGTGCCAGCGGATTGGACAGGCTGAGGAACGAGCAGTACTTC,CASGLDRLRNEQYF
TRBV4-1,-,TRBJ1-2,few,TGCGCCAGCAGCCAAAGGGGACCGACTAACTATGGCTACACCTTC,CASSQRGPTNYGYTF
TRBV6-4,-,TRBJ1-2,once,TGTGCCAGCAGGGCTTACCTTGGGCGGGACTATGGCTACACCTTC,CASRAYLGRDYGYTF
TRBV11-3,-,TRBJ2-3,-,TGTGCCAGCAGCTTAGATGTTAAGCGGACCAGCTCCCTCCACACAGATACGCAGTATTTT,CASSLDVKRTSSLHTDTQYF
TRBV7-7,-,TRBJ2-5,few,TGTGCTAGCAGCTTGGGCTTCCAAGAGACCCAGTACTTC,CASSLGFQETQYF
TRBV5-1,-,TRBJ2-3,-,TGCGCCAGCAGCTTGGTGGGGCTGGATACGCAGTATTTT,CASSLVGLDTQYF
TRBV10-1,-,TRBJ1-1,few,TGCGCCAGCAGTGAAAGGCTGAACACTGAAGCTTTCTTT,CASSERLNTEAFF
TRBV5-1,TRBD1,TRBJ2-7,-,TGCGCCAGCAGCTCCCCCGGACAGGGTAACTACGAGCAGTACTTC,CASSSPGQGNYEQYF
TRBV13,TRBD2,TRBJ2-2,-,TGTGCCAGCAGCTTAAGCGGGGGCTACACCGGGGAGCTGTTTTTT,CASSLSGGYTGELFF
TRBV7-8,-,TRBJ1-5,-,TGTGCCAGCAGCGTAAGATCTCCAAATCAGCCCCAGCATTTT,CASSVRSPNQPQHF
TRBV7-8,-,TRBJ2-4,-,TGTGCCAGCAGCCTTCTGGTCCAAGCGGCCAAAAACATTCAGTACTTC,CASSLLVQAAKNIQYF